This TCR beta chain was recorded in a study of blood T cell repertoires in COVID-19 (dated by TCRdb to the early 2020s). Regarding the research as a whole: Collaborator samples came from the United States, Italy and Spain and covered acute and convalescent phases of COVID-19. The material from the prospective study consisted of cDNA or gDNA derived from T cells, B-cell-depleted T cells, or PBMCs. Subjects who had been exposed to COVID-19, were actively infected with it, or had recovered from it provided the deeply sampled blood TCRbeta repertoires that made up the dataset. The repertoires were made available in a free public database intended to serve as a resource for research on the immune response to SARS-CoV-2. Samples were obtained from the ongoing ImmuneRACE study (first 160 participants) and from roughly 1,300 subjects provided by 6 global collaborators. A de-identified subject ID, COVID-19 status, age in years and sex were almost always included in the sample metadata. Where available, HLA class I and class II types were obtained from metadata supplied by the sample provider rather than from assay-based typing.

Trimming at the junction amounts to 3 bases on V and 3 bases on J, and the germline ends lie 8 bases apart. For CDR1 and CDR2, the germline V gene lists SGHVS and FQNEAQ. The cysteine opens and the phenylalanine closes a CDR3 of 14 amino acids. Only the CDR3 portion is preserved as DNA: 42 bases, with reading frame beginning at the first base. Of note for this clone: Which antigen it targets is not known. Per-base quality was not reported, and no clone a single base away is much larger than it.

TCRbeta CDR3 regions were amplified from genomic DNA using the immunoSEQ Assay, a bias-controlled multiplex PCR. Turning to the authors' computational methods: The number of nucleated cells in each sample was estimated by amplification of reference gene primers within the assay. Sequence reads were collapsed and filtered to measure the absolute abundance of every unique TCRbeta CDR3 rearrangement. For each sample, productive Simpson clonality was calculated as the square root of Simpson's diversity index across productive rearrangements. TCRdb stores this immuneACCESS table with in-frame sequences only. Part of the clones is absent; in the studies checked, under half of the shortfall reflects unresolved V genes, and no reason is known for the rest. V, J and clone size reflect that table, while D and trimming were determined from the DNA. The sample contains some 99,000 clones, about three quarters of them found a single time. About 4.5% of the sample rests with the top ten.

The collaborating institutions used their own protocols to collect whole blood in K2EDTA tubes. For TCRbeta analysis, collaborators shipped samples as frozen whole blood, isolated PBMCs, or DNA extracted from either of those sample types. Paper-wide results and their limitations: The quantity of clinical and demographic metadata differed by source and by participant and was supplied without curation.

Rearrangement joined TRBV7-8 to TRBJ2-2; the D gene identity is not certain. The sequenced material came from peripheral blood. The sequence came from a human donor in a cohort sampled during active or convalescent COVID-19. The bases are TGTGCCAGCAGCTTCCACCGCGACACCGGGGAGCTGTTTTTT. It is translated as CASSFHRDTGELFF.